These T cell receptor beta chains were read from a single sample in a study of blood T cell repertoires in COVID-19. The assay was immunoSEQ multiplex PCR, and TCRdb's table has in-frame clones only and misses some. The table includes about 440,000 clones, roughly 85% detected once. The sample was PBMCs or T cells enriched from blood (not recorded which). Every receptor here comes from a woman under 30 with acute COVID-19. Each CDR3 is given with its conserved first and last residue. A D gene is named only where the DNA matches it firmly. Clone size is given for some rows only: seen once, a few or many times, or a class if the clone is expanded.

TRBV10-3	-	TRBJ1-1	TRBD1	CAISEWDRVSRREAEAFF	TGTGCCATCAGTGAGTGGGACAGGGTCTCCCGCCGCGAGGCTGAAGCTTTCTTT
TRBV28	-	TRBJ2-7	TRBD2	CASSLASGIYEQYF	TGTGCCAGCAGTTTGGCTAGCGGGATCTACGAGCAGTACTTC
TRBV7-9	-	TRBJ2-2	TRBD1	CASSPGQGATGELFF	TGTGCCAGCAGCCCCGGACAGGGGGCCACCGGGGAGCTGTTTTTT
TRBV3-1/TRBV3-2	few	TRBJ2-7	TRBD1	CASSQDLWRQGSYEQYF	TGTGCCAGCAGCCAAGATTTGTGGCGACAGGGATCTTACGAGCAGTACTTC
TRBV4-1	-	TRBJ2-2	TRBD1	CASSPGPLGQGSRTGELFF	TGCGCCAGCAGCCCAGGTCCCCTCGGACAGGGGAGCCGGACCGGGGAGCTGTTTTTT
TRBV7-3	-	TRBJ2-5	-	CASSLTGAFQETQYF	TGTGCCAGCAGCTTAACGGGGGCATTCCAAGAGACCCAGTACTTC
TRBV7-8	-	TRBJ2-5	-	CASTPRGTQETQYF	TGTGCCAGCACCCCCCGGGGGACTCAAGAGACCCAGTACTTC
TRBV5-1	-	TRBJ2-1	TRBD1	CASSLEGQDHNEQFF	TGCGCCAGCAGCTTGGAGGGACAGGATCACAATGAGCAGTTCTTC
TRBV13	-	TRBJ1-6	-	CASSSGQREPLHF	TGTGCCAGCAGCTCTGGACAGCGAGAACCCCTCCACTTT
TRBV14	few	TRBJ2-7	-	CASSQRQFSYEQYF	TGTGCCAGCAGCCAGCGACAATTCTCCTACGAGCAGTACTTC
TRBV27	-	TRBJ2-7	-	CASSSRAVSFYEQYF	TGTGCCAGCAGTTCTCGAGCGGTCTCGTTCTACGAGCAGTACTTC
TRBV6-6	-	TRBJ1-1	TRBD1	CASRKDRADTEAFF	TGTGCCAGCAGAAAGGACAGGGCGGACACTGAAGCTTTCTTT
TRBV5-1	-	TRBJ2-1	-	CASSFGGLKDEQFF	TGCGCCAGCAGCTTTGGAGGGTTGAAGGATGAGCAGTTCTTC
TRBV7-2	-	TRBJ2-7	-	CASSSLRGSYEQYF	TGTGCCAGCAGCTCTCTCCGGGGGTCCTACGAGCAGTACTTC
TRBV6-2/TRBV6-3	-	TRBJ2-3	TRBD2	CASSYSPRLSGGFTDTQYF	TGTGCCAGCAGTTACTCTCCCCGACTTAGCGGGGGGTTCACAGATACGCAGTATTTT
TRBV6-5	-	TRBJ2-7	TRBD1	CASKTGTGVTEQYF	TGTGCCAGCAAAACCGGGACAGGGGTAACCGAGCAGTACTTC
TRBV12-3/TRBV12-4	-	TRBJ1-1	-	CASGRTSREAFF	TGTGCCAGCGGGCGAACGTCCCGTGAAGCTTTCTTT
TRBV21-1	-	TRBJ2-1	-	CASSKLPREYSYNEQFF	TGTGCCAGCAGCAAATTACCCCGGGAGTACTCCTACAATGAGCAGTTCTTC
TRBV27	-	TRBJ1-2	TRBD1	CASSDLGQGKFYGYTF	TGTGCCAGCTCCGACCTCGGACAGGGGAAATTCTATGGCTACACCTTC
TRBV5-1	once	TRBJ2-1	-	CASSLPGAYNEQFF	TGCGCCAGCAGCTTGCCGGGGGCCTACAATGAGCAGTTCTTC
TRBV28	once	TRBJ1-4	-	CAMQEGEKLFF	TGTGCCATGCAAGAGGGTGAAAAACTGTTTTTT
TRBV28	-	TRBJ1-2	-	CASSPPDSSNYGYTF	TGTGCCAGCAGTCCACCCGACAGCTCCAACTATGGCTACACCTTC
TRBV4-1	-	TRBJ2-7	-	CASSQDPVAEPEQYF	TGCGCCAGCAGCCAAGATCCAGTCGCGGAACCCGAGCAGTACTTC
TRBV30	-	TRBJ1-2	-	CAWSWAGHGYTF	TGTGCCTGGAGTTGGGCAGGTCATGGCTACACCTTC
TRBV2	-	TRBJ2-7	-	CASNPQGSAYEQYF	TGTGCCAGCAACCCCCAGGGATCAGCCTACGAGCAGTACTTC
TRBV5-4	-	TRBJ2-3	TRBD1	CASSLSPRQGTDTQYF	TGTGCCAGCAGCTTGAGCCCGAGACAGGGTACAGATACGCAGTATTTT
TRBV6-5	-	TRBJ1-2	-	CASSGTLSNYGYTF	TGTGCCAGCTCGGGGACACTTTCGAACTATGGCTACACCTTC
TRBV27	-	TRBJ1-1	-	CASRRLDGGTEAFF	TGTGCCAGCAGAAGACTAGACGGGGGCACTGAAGCTTTCTTT
TRBV29-1	-	TRBJ1-2	TRBD1	CSAIDRAGYTF	TGCAGCGCGATAGACAGGGCGGGCTACACCTTC
TRBV28	-	TRBJ2-7	-	CASHRQVNYEQYF	TGTGCCAGCCACCGACAGGTTAACTACGAGCAGTACTTC
TRBV18	-	TRBJ1-5	-	CASSPQGTSNQPQHF	TGTGCCAGCTCACCGCAGGGAACCAGCAATCAGCCCCAGCATTTT
TRBV5-6	-	TRBJ2-7	TRBD2	CASSLEPSGTWYEQYF	TGTGCCAGCAGCTTGGAACCTAGCGGGACGTGGTACGAGCAGTACTTC
TRBV3-1/TRBV3-2	-	TRBJ1-6	-	CASSQAWDIGSSPLHF	TGTGCCAGCAGCCAAGCTTGGGACATCGGTAGTTCACCCCTCCACTTT
TRBV7-3	-	TRBJ2-7	-	CASSLDPPRSEQYF	TGTGCCAGCAGCTTAGACCCCCCCCGGAGCGAGCAGTACTTC
TRBV7-3	-	TRBJ2-1	TRBD2	CASSSGLAGVSPYNEQFF	TGTGCCAGCAGCTCGGGACTAGCGGGGGTATCACCCTACAATGAGCAGTTCTTC
TRBV24-1	-	TRBJ2-5	-	CATSDLTGRDGETQYF	TGTGCCACCAGTGATTTAACAGGCCGTGATGGGGAGACCCAGTACTTC
TRBV7-9	once	TRBJ2-1	-	CASSQGQLNEQFF	TGTGCCAGCAGCCAAGGACAGCTGAATGAGCAGTTCTTC